This entry lists 23 T cell receptor beta chains sequenced from one sample in a study of T cell responses to AZD1222 COVID-19 vaccine. Using immunoSEQ multiplex PCR, the repertoire was profiled, and TCRdb retains in-frame clones only, with some absent. The sample consists of around 140,000 clones, around 92% of them appearing once. This specimen was peripheral blood, taken 28 days after the second AZD1222 dose. These receptors were collected from an adult who received the AZD1222 COVID-19 vaccine.

This clone was observed once. V usage is TRBV5-1 and J usage is TRBJ1-2; 8 nucleotides align to TRBD1. With V trimmed by 3 bases and J by 0 bases, 4 bases remained unmatched. The CDR3 length is 15 residues. Germline CDR1 and CDR2: SGHRS and YFSETQ. CDR3 amino acids: CASSWGTGANYGYTF. The CDR3 bases are TGCGCCAGCAGCTGGGGGACAGGCGCTAACTATGGCTACACCTTC. Supplemented by reference TRBV5-1 and TRBJ1-2, the full variable domain reads KAGVTQTPRYLIKTRGQQVTLSCSPISGHRSVSWYQQTPGQGLQFLFEYFSETQRNKGNFPGRFSGRQFSNSRSEMNVSTLELGDSALYLCASSWGTGANYGYTFGSGTRLTVV.

The chain carries TRBV6-4 and TRBJ1-2; 7 positions match TRBD1. After removal of 0 bases from V and 5 bases from J, the junction contained 12 bases not matched to a gene. Germline CDR1 reads MRHNA; CDR2 reads SNTAGT. The CDR3 has 17 residues. The CDR3 here is CASSDSGQALRSYGYTF. CDR3 nucleotide sequence: TGTGCCAGCAGTGACTCTGGACAGGCCCTACGTTCGTATGGCTACACCTTC.

The chain carries TRBV3-1 (or the pseudogene TRBV3-2) and TRBJ1-5, with D perhaps TRBD1 (6 bases). V was cut by 0 bases and J by 4 bases, with 10 bases left in between. This CDR3 is built from 15 residues. From germline, CDR1 is LGHDT and CDR2 YNNKEL (reference sequence). The CDR3 DNA follows: TGTGCCAGCAGCCAAGACGGGACACGAAATCAGCCCCAGCATTTT. It translates to CASSQDGTRNQPQHF.

The rearrangement uses TRBV19 and TRBJ1-4; D might be TRBD1 (5 bases). Trimming took 5 bases from V and 5 from J, leaving 18 bases between them. Germline CDR1 and CDR2: LNHDA and SQIVND (reference sequence). This CDR3 has 16 residues. The CDR3 sequence: CASSPRGGWDNEKLFF. The CDR3 DNA sequence: TGTGCCAGTAGTCCCCGGGGGGGGTGGGACAATGAAAAACTGTTTTTT. Complete variable domain (other parts from reference TRBV19 and TRBJ1-4): DGGITQSPKYLFRKEGQNVTLSCEQNLNHDAMYWYRQDPGQGLRLIYYSQIVNDFQKGDIAEGYSVSREKKESFPLTVTSAQKNPTAFYLCASSPRGGWDNEKLFFGSGTQLSVL.

The rearrangement uses TRBV6-5 and TRBJ1-3; D is unclear. The length of the CDR3 is 14 residues. The V end lost 7 bases, the J end lost 0 bases, and 10 bases lay between the germline ends. CDR1 is MNHEY, CDR2 SVGAGI, per germline. This CDR3 reads CASIPRTSGNTIYF. The CDR3, as DNA: TGTGCCAGCATCCCGAGGACCTCTGGAAACACCATATATTTT.

Only one count was recorded for this clone. This chain connects TRBV11-1 to TRBJ2-5, with TRBD1 identical over 7 bases. V lost 7 bases, J lost 5 bases, and 7 bases stayed unmatched. Germline-derived CDR1 and CDR2 are SGHAT and FQDESV (reference sequence). The CDR3 consists of 13 residues. The CDR3 protein is CASNDRVRETQYF. The CDR3 DNA reads as TGTGCCAGCAACGACAGGGTACGGGAGACCCAGTACTTC.

This clone showed up just once. This chain connects TRBV9 to TRBJ1-2; 7 nucleotides line up with TRBD1. The germline V gene encodes CDR1 SGDLS and CDR2 YYNGEE. With 2 bases clipped from V and 3 bases from J, the junction kept 13 bases outside the gene matches. CDR3 length equals 17 residues. CDR3: CASSVSLYRGSDYGYTF. The CDR3 nucleotides are TGTGCCAGCAGCGTTTCGTTATACAGGGGATCAGACTATGGCTACACCTTC.

The chain is built from TRBV6-5 and TRBJ2-4; D gene ambiguous. Germline loops: CDR1 MNHEY, CDR2 SVGAGI. Trimming shortened V by 2 bases and J by 0 bases, and 2 bases separated the two germline ends. The CDR3 has 13 amino acids. For the CDR3, the DNA is TGTGCCAGCAGTTACGGAGCCAAAAACATTCAGTACTTC. Protein sequence: CASSYGAKNIQYF.

J is TRBJ2-5 and V is TRBV15; TRBD2 matches at 10 bases. CDR1 LNHNV and CDR2 YYDKDF come from the germline V gene (reference sequence). The CDR3 has 15 residues. V lost 3 bases to trimming and J lost 4 bases; unmatched junction nucleotides: 5. CDR3 nucleotide sequence: TGTGCCACCAGCAGCCCCGGGACTAGCGTAGAGACCCAGTACTTC. Protein product: CATSSPGTSVETQYF.

J is TRBJ2-1 and V is TRBV15; D is unresolved. The germline CDR1 and CDR2 sequences are LNHNV and YYDKDF (reference sequence). This CDR3 has 14 residues. Trimming cost V 0 bases and J 7 bases, with 10 bases left between them. CDR3 sequence reads: CATSRDPARNEQFF. For the CDR3, the DNA is TGTGCCACCAGCAGAGACCCAGCGAGAAATGAGCAGTTCTTC.

A remark on this clone: Different DNA sequences within this sample yield the same CDR3. This sequence joins TRBV11-2 and TRBJ2-1; maybe TRBD2 (5 bases). This CDR3 spans 15 amino acids. Per the germline V gene, CDR1 is SGHAT and CDR2 is FQNNGV. The V and J ends lost 1 base and 0 bases respectively, with 7 bases between them. The CDR3 nucleotides are TGTGCCAGCAGCTTAGGGACTGGCTCCTACAATGAGCAGTTCTTC. It specifies CASSLGTGSYNEQFF.

The chain couples TRBV5-1 to TRBJ1-2; TRBD1 matches 8 bases. This CDR3 region has 16 residues. Losses at the gene ends were 3 bases for V and 0 bases for J; bases not matched to a gene: 7. The germline gives CDR1 SGHRS, CDR2 YFSETQ. DNA for the CDR3: TGCGCCAGCAGCTCTTTAACAGGGGGACCTAACTATGGCTACACCTTC. Encoded protein: CASSSLTGGPNYGYTF.

The chain is built from TRBV5-1 and TRBJ1-1; TRBD1 matches 7 bases. The CDR3 is made up of 14 amino acids. Trimming at V came to 7 bases and at J to 1 base, leaving 7 bases not matched to a gene. The germline V gene has CDR1 SGHRS and CDR2 YFSETQ. CDR3: CASATGQGNTEAFF. CDR3 DNA sequence: TGCGCCAGCGCGACAGGGCAGGGGAACACTGAAGCTTTCTTT.

The genes are TRBV5-5 and TRBJ1-5; D is possibly TRBD1 (6 bases). The CDR3 is made up of 16 amino acids. The germline V gene encodes CDR1 SGHKS and CDR2 YYEKEE (reference sequence). Trimming cost V 0 bases and J 1 base, with 11 bases left between them. The CDR3 here is CASSLAGAWSNQPQHF. The CDR3 DNA sequence: TGTGCCAGCAGCTTGGCAGGGGCCTGGAGCAATCAGCCCCAGCATTTT.

V and J are TRBV20-1 and TRBJ1-1; D gene unclear. CDR1 and CDR2 (germline): DFQATT, SNEGSKA (reference sequence). The CDR3 is 11 residues long. V was clipped by 1 base and J by 7 bases, with 7 bases between them. The CDR3 reads CSARVRREAFF. The CDR3 region has the DNA TGCAGTGCTAGAGTTCGTCGTGAAGCTTTCTTT.

Here the CDR3 DNA reads TGTGCCTGGAGTGGGACATATGATCAGCCCCAGCATTTT. Its translation is CAWSGTYDQPQHF. The J gene is TRBJ1-5, the V gene TRBV30; possible D gene TRBD1, 5 bases. Germline lookup yields CDR1 GTSNPN and CDR2 SVGIG (reference sequence). There are 13 residues in the CDR3. V shed 1 base and J shed 5 bases, with 9 bases lying between them.

V and J are TRBV5-5 and TRBJ1-1; D is unclear. Germline lookup yields CDR1 SGHKS and CDR2 YYEKEE (reference sequence). This CDR3 is built from 15 residues. Trimming removed 0 bases from V and 0 bases from J, with 9 bases in between. The CDR3 protein is CASSLAGLMNTEAFF. The CDR3 DNA follows: TGTGCCAGCAGCTTGGCCGGCCTGATGAACACTGAAGCTTTCTTT.

The chain carries TRBV6-4 and TRBJ1-5, with D tentatively TRBD1 (6 bases). Germline V gives CDR1 MRHNA, CDR2 SNTAGT. This CDR3 is 17 amino acids long. Trimming shortened V by 3 bases and J by 3 bases, and 18 bases separated the two germline ends. The CDR3 sequence is CASSEFRGPPTNQPQHF. The DNA for the CDR3 is TGTGCCAGCAGTGAATTTCGGGGGCCCCCCACCAATCAGCCCCAGCATTTT.

With respect to this clone: Germline and junction disagree at one end, which may indicate a read error. The genes are TRBV7-7 and TRBJ2-3; D ambiguous. The CDR3 covers 14 residues. Germline loops: CDR1 SSHAT, CDR2 FNYEAQ (reference sequence). The CDR3 sequence is CASSPKATTDTQYF. The CDR3 nucleotides read TGTGCTAGCAGCCCGAAGGCGACTACAGATACGCAGTATTTT.

This clone appeared a few times. This sequence joins TRBV5-1 and TRBJ1-5; 8 bases line up with TRBD1. This CDR3 has 15 amino acids. The germline gives CDR1 SGHRS, CDR2 YFSETQ. J was trimmed by 4 bases and V by 4 bases; bases with no gene match: 7. DNA for the CDR3: TGCGCCAGCAGCACAGGGACAGGTGGGAATCAGCCCCAGCATTTT. Translating it yields CASSTGTGGNQPQHF.

V is TRBV10-1 and J is TRBJ1-2; TRBD1 aligns across 8 bases. V was clipped by 3 bases and J by 5 bases; unmatched bases: 11. CDR1 and CDR2 from the germline V gene are WNHNN and SYGVQD (reference sequence). The CDR3 consists of 16 residues. CDR3 in DNA: TGCGCCAGCAGTGATATGCTGGACAGGGATTTTTATGGCTACACCTTC. It translates to CASSDMLDRDFYGYTF.

This clone appeared a single time. The chain recombines TRBV5-5 with TRBJ1-1; D is possibly TRBD1 (6 bases). This CDR3 contains 16 residues. V dropped 3 bases and J dropped 1 base, with 16 bases sitting between them. CDR1 SGHKS and CDR2 YYEKEE come from the germline V gene (reference sequence). CDR3 loop: CASSSGQLMPNTEAFF. The DNA for the CDR3 is TGTGCCAGCAGCTCAGGACAGCTTATGCCGAACACTGAAGCTTTCTTT.

The J gene is TRBJ1-1, the V gene TRBV6-5; maybe TRBD1 (6 bases). The germline V and J ends were trimmed by 0 bases and 5 bases, with 13 bases remaining between them. Germline V lookup: CDR1 MNHEY, CDR2 SVGAGI. The CDR3 is 15 amino acids. CDR3 DNA sequence: TGTGCCAGCAGTTACTCGACAGGAGCGGGGACTGAAGCTTTCTTT. It yields the protein CASSYSTGAGTEAFF.